Detailed here is one T cell receptor (beta chain). The antigen remains undetermined. Germline loops: CDR1 SGDLS, CDR2 YYNGEE. The CDR3 is 12 amino acids. Trimming shortened V by 5 bases and J by 8 bases, and 14 bases separated the two germline ends. This specimen belongs to a study of Ad26.COV2.S vaccination and SARS-CoV-2 variants. As to treatment: roughly 18 received Ad26.COV2.S at low or high dose, single or two shots; about 5 received placebo; per-sample allocation not given. Collection of the samples took place on day 63 after the first injection of vaccine or placebo. Assay: immunoSEQ multiplex PCR; the TCRdb copy retains only in-frame clones and omits some. The repertoire holds some 270,000 clones, with around 88% as singletons. The study, taken as a whole, reports: People given the vaccine had a wider spike-specific TCR breadth than placebo recipients did.

The V gene is TRBV9, the J gene TRBJ2-7; D may be TRBD1 or TRBD2 (5 bases each). This TCR came from a person aged 18-60 years who received the Ad26.COV2.S COVID-19 vaccine or a placebo. The source was peripheral blood, collected in a trial of Ad26.COV2.S vaccine versus placebo. The CDR3 sequence: CASSGGRGKQYF. The CDR3, as DNA: TGTGCCAGCAGTGGAGGAAGGGGTAAGCAGTACTTC.